Below, 30 T cell receptor beta chains from the same sample are listed, as sequenced in a study of blood T cell repertoires in COVID-19. The assay was immunoSEQ multiplex PCR, and TCRdb's table has in-frame clones only and misses some. The table has around 140,000 clones, 75% to 80% seen once. Input material: peripheral blood. These receptors came from a woman aged 50 to 60 with active or convalescent COVID-19.

The chain employs TRBV6-1 and TRBJ1-2; D remains unclear. CDR3 length equals 14 residues. Per the germline V gene, CDR1 is MNHNS and CDR2 is SASEGT. V was pared by 2 bases and J by 2 bases, with 9 bases between. The CDR3 DNA reads TGTGCCAGCAGTGAAAGGCACGGGAACTATGGCTACACCTTC. Protein sequence: CASSERHGNYGYTF.

This clone was observed a handful of times. Other DNA sequences in this specimen translate into the identical CDR3. This chain uses TRBV6-5 with TRBJ1-1, with D maybe TRBD1 (5 bases). The length of the CDR3 is 13 residues. In germline, CDR1 is MNHEY, CDR2 SVGAGI. V gave up 4 bases and J gave up 1 base, with 7 bases separating them. This CDR3 is CASSSQGNTEAFF. The DNA of the CDR3 is TGTGCCAGCAGTTCTCAGGGGAACACTGAAGCTTTCTTT.

The chain is built from TRBV11-2 and TRBJ2-1; 8 nucleotides line up with TRBD2. Germline CDR1 SGHAT, CDR2 FQNNGV. CDR3 size: 15 residues. V lost 2 bases to trimming and J lost 2 bases; unmatched junction nucleotides: 2. The CDR3 here is CASSLTGGPYNEQFF. The CDR3 nucleotides read TGTGCCAGCAGCTTAACGGGGGGGCCCTACAATGAGCAGTTCTTC.

This sequence joins TRBV28 and TRBJ1-1; no reliable D call. Germline CDR1 is MDHEN and CDR2 is SYDVKM. V was shortened by 6 bases and J by 1 base, with 9 bases between the two germline ends. CDR3 length: 13 residues. CDR3 sequence: CASSPNRNTEAFF. The CDR3 nucleotides are TGTGCCAGCAGCCCAAACAGGAACACTGAAGCTTTCTTT.

The J gene is TRBJ1-2, the V gene TRBV7-6; 8 bases map to TRBD1. J was trimmed by 7 bases and V by 5 bases; bases with no gene match: 9. Germline V gene lookup returns CDR1 SGHVS and CDR2 FNYEAQ. The length of the CDR3 is 14 residues. CDR3 nucleotides: TGTGCCAGCAGCAGATCCGGACAGGGAGGTGGCTACACCTTC. This gives the protein CASSRSGQGGGYTF.

The chain combines TRBV5-1 with TRBJ1-6; weak D call: TRBD1 (6 bases). The germline V and J ends were trimmed by 4 bases and 8 bases, with 16 bases remaining between them. Germline V gives CDR1 SGHRS, CDR2 YFSETQ. This CDR3 region has 15 residues. In DNA, the CDR3 is TGCGCCAGCAGCATCCAGGGGCTCCAGGATTCACCCCTCCACTTT. Protein product: CASSIQGLQDSPLHF.

The rearrangement links TRBV3-1 (or the pseudogene TRBV3-2) to TRBJ2-7; 15 nucleotides align to TRBD2. Germline lookup yields CDR1 LGHDT and CDR2 YNNKEL (reference sequence). The CDR3 is made up of 16 amino acids. After removal of 4 bases from V and 1 base from J, the junction contained 2 bases not matched to a gene. The chain's CDR3 is CASSPGLAGGSYEQYF. CDR3 nucleotide sequence: TGTGCCAGCAGCCCGGGACTAGCGGGGGGTTCCTACGAGCAGTACTTC.

The rearrangement joins TRBV7-9 to TRBJ1-2; tentatively, D is TRBD1 (5 bases). Germline CDR1 and CDR2: SEHNR and FQNEAQ (reference sequence). Trimming took off 7 bases at V and 7 bases at J, with 22 bases between the two ends. The CDR3 extends over 15 amino acids. CDR3 nucleotides: TGTGCCAGCAACCCGACAGAGAATATCCAGGGTGGCTACACCTTC. Its protein is CASNPTENIQGGYTF.

The chain links TRBV5-1 to TRBJ1-4; weak D call: TRBD1 (5 bases). CDR3 length: 14 residues. The germline V and J ends were trimmed by 5 bases and 4 bases, with 12 bases remaining between them. Germline CDR1 is SGHRS and CDR2 is YFSETQ. CDR3 residues: CASRSGNGNEKLFF. CDR3 DNA: TGCGCCAGCAGATCAGGGAATGGTAATGAAAAACTGTTTTTT.

This clone was seen once. The rearrangement links TRBV28 to TRBJ2-1; 11 positions agree with TRBD1. Per the germline V gene, CDR1 is MDHEN and CDR2 is SYDVKM. This CDR3 contains 17 residues. J lost 6 bases, V lost 5 bases, and 12 bases had no gene match. The DNA of the CDR3 is TGTGCCAGCAGTGGACAGGGGGCCTGGCCGGGCCTCAATGAGCAGTTCTTC. Protein sequence: CASSGQGAWPGLNEQFF.

The genes are TRBV2 and TRBJ1-2; the D is unclear. Looked up from germline, CDR1 is SNHLY and CDR2 is FYNNEI. CDR3 length: 16 amino acids. The V gene lost 3 bases and the J gene lost 5 bases, with 19 bases spanning the gap. For the CDR3, the DNA is TGTGCCAGCAGTGAGCCCGCAGGCCGTGCTATGTATGGCTACACCTTC. The encoded protein is CASSEPAGRAMYGYTF.

V is TRBV15 and J is TRBJ1-3; D may be TRBD1 (5 bases). The CDR3 totals 15 residues. The V end lost 1 base, the J end lost 2 bases, and 9 bases lay between the germline ends. Germline V gives CDR1 LNHNV, CDR2 YYDKDF (reference sequence). The CDR3 loop reads CATSRVGTPGNTIYF. The CDR3, as DNA: TGTGCCACCAGCAGAGTCGGGACTCCTGGAAACACCATATATTTT.

The V and J genes are TRBV19 and TRBJ2-5, with TRBD1 identical over 9 bases. Germline V gene sequence: CDR1 LNHDA, CDR2 SQIVND (reference sequence). The CDR3 consists of 13 residues. Trimming cost V 5 bases and J 6 bases; bases outside gene matches: 4. CDR3 loop: CASSPGQGQTQYF. CDR3 in DNA: TGTGCCAGTAGTCCGGGACAGGGACAGACCCAGTACTTC.

Regarding this clone: Other DNA sequences in the same sample also yield this CDR3. This chain connects TRBV6-5 to TRBJ1-2, with D possibly TRBD1 on 6 matching bases. The CDR3 extends over 14 amino acids. Germline CDR1 and CDR2: MNHEY and SVGAGI. Trimming shortened V by 2 bases and J by 4 bases, and 11 bases separated the two germline ends. The CDR3 sequence is CASSYGGQSYGYTF. DNA for the CDR3: TGTGCCAGCAGTTACGGTGGACAGAGCTATGGCTACACCTTC.

This clone was picked up a small number of times. The V gene is TRBV5-4, the J gene TRBJ1-5, with no clear D. The ends were cut back, 4 bases at V and 3 bases at J, with 8 bases in the middle. CDR1 and CDR2 from the germline V gene are SGHNT and YYREEE (reference sequence). CDR3 size: 13 residues. Written as DNA, the CDR3 is TGTGCCAGCAGCGAGGCAGTCAATCAGCCCCAGCATTTT. Protein product: CASSEAVNQPQHF. The whole variable domain, filled in from reference TRBV5-4 and TRBJ1-5, reads ETGVTQSPTHLIKTRGQQVTLRCSSQSGHNTVSWYQQALGQGPQFIFQYYREEENGRGNFPPRFSGLQFPNYSSELNVNALELDDSALYLCASSEAVNQPQHFGDGTRLSIL.

This rearrangement joins TRBV6-4 to TRBJ2-1; TRBD1 matches at 9 bases. This CDR3 comprises 16 residues. V shed 3 bases and J 5 bases; nucleotides not matched to a gene: 8. In germline, CDR1 is MRHNA, CDR2 SNTAGT. The DNA of the CDR3 is TGTGCCAGCAGTGAAGCCGGGACAGGGCTGAACAATGAGCAGTTCTTC. Residues: CASSEAGTGLNNEQFF.

This clone came up once. The rearrangement joins TRBV3-1 (or the pseudogene TRBV3-2) to TRBJ2-5, with TRBD2 matching 15 bases. The V gene end was trimmed by 5 bases and the J gene end by 0 bases; junction bases not matched to a gene: 7. This CDR3 spans 18 amino acids. Germline CDR1 reads LGHDT; CDR2 reads YNNKEL (reference sequence). The CDR3: CASSEGLAGGGYQETQYF. In nucleotides, the CDR3 is TGTGCCAGCAGCGAGGGACTAGCGGGAGGCGGGTACCAAGAGACCCAGTACTTC.

The rearrangement joins TRBV30 to TRBJ2-2; 8 bases fit TRBD1. This CDR3 comprises 15 residues. V gave up 2 bases and J gave up 5 bases; unmatched junction bases: 7. Per germline, CDR1 GTSNPN and CDR2 SVGIG (reference sequence). The CDR3 protein is CAWSNRDRFTGELFF. In nucleotides, the CDR3 is TGTGCCTGGAGTAACCGGGACAGGTTTACCGGGGAGCTGTTTTTT.

The chain has TRBV6-1 and TRBJ2-5, with 11 positions matching TRBD2. CDR3 length: 16 residues. Germline V gives CDR1 MNHNS, CDR2 SASEGT. V was clipped by 0 bases and J by 7 bases; unmatched bases: 7. CDR3 region: CASSEAGGLAVGTQYF. CDR3 nucleotide sequence: TGTGCCAGCAGTGAAGCGGGGGGACTAGCGGTCGGGACCCAGTACTTC.

This clone was observed a single time. The CDR3 is CASSLGLGSEQYF. The CDR3, as DNA: TGTGCCAGCAGTCTCGGACTAGGGAGCGAGCAGTACTTC. The chain has TRBV27 and TRBJ2-7; 7 nucleotides line up with TRBD2. V lost 5 bases and J lost 6; bases outside the gene matches: 7. The CDR3 covers 13 residues. Germline assignment: CDR1 MNHEY and CDR2 SMNVEV (reference sequence).

The gene calls are TRBV4-1 and TRBJ1-4, with D possibly matching TRBD1 (5 bases). V was shortened by 1 base and J by 5 bases, with 8 bases between the two germline ends. In germline, CDR1 is MGHRA, CDR2 YSYEKL. The CDR3 totals 14 residues. CDR3 DNA sequence: TGCGCCAGCAGCCAAGCAGACAGAAATGAAAAACTGTTTTTT. This gives the protein CASSQADRNEKLFF.

The genes are TRBV5-1 and TRBJ1-1, with 9 bases aligning to TRBD1. V dropped 4 bases and J dropped 6; count of bases not matched to a gene: 7. Germline loops: CDR1 SGHRS, CDR2 YFSETQ. The CDR3 covers 14 residues. DNA for the CDR3: TGCGCCAGCAGCCGGAGGACAGGGGACCCTGAAGCTTTCTTT. This codes for CASSRRTGDPEAFF.

J is TRBJ1-1 and V is TRBV10-3; D may be TRBD1 (6 bases). The germline V gene encodes CDR1 ENHRY and CDR2 SYGVKD. This CDR3 region has 14 residues. V lost 4 bases to trimming and J lost 7 bases, with 16 bases between them. Here the CDR3 reads CAISVGGGEGEAFF. The CDR3 coding sequence is TGTGCCATCAGTGTGGGAGGGGGGGAAGGTGAAGCTTTCTTT.

This chain links TRBV6-1 with TRBJ2-3, with TRBD2 matching 9 bases. V shed 2 bases and J 8 bases; nucleotides not matched to a gene: 5. In germline, CDR1 is MNHNS, CDR2 SASEGT. This CDR3 spans 14 amino acids. The CDR3 DNA follows: TGTGCCAGCAGTGAACCCGCGGGGGGGGCTACGCAGTATTTT. Translated, it gives CASSEPAGGATQYF.

A few counts support this clone. The chain is built from TRBV18 and TRBJ1-6; 11 bases agree with TRBD1. The junction had 16 bases not matched to a gene; V was cut back by 6 bases and J by 6 bases. Germline V gene data show CDR1 as KGHSH and CDR2 as LQKENI. The CDR3 is made up of 19 amino acids. CDR3 sequence: CASSPSEPGQGDFNSPLHF. The CDR3 DNA sequence: TGTGCCAGCTCCCCTTCTGAACCGGGACAGGGGGACTTTAATTCACCCCTCCACTTT.

V usage is TRBV6-5 and J usage is TRBJ2-3; possibly TRBD2 for D (7 bases). Germline V lookup: CDR1 MNHEY, CDR2 SVGAGI. The V end lost 4 bases, the J end lost 2 bases, and 13 bases lay between the germline ends. The CDR3 has 15 residues. The CDR3 nucleotides are TGTGCCAGCAGTTCTCGGGGGGCGCCCACAGATACGCAGTATTTT. Protein: CASSSRGAPTDTQYF.

The rearrangement uses TRBV6-6 and TRBJ2-7, with a weak D call TRBD2 (5 bases). Germline V lookup: CDR1 MNHNY, CDR2 SVGAGI (reference sequence). The CDR3 has 14 amino acids. With 2 bases removed from V and 3 bases from J, the gap between germline ends came to 11 bases. For the CDR3, the DNA is TGTGCCAGCAGTTACGCGGGTGAGTTCTACGAGCAGTACTTC. This translates into CASSYAGEFYEQYF.

The J gene is TRBJ1-1, the V gene TRBV5-1; D perhaps matches TRBD1 (6 bases). V was trimmed by 3 bases and J by 4 bases, leaving 19 bases between them. CDR3 length: 16 residues. Looked up from germline, CDR1 is SGHRS and CDR2 is YFSETQ. The CDR3 sequence is CASSSLRGASVTEAFF. The CDR3 region has the DNA TGCGCCAGCAGCTCGTTGCGGGGGGCGAGTGTCACTGAAGCTTTCTTT. Complete variable domain (other parts from reference TRBV5-1 and TRBJ1-1): KAGVTQTPRYLIKTRGQQVTLSCSPISGHRSVSWYQQTPGQGLQFLFEYFSETQRNKGNFPGRFSGRQFSNSRSEMNVSTLELGDSALYLCASSSLRGASVTEAFFGQGTRLTVV.

The V call is TRBV13, the J call TRBJ2-1; D perhaps matches TRBD2 (6 bases). The ends were cut back, 5 bases at V and 0 bases at J, with 11 bases in the middle. The CDR3 is 15 residues long. Germline values: CDR1 PRHDT, CDR2 FYEKMQ (reference sequence). Here the CDR3 reads CASSLGLDSYNEQFF. As DNA, the CDR3 is TGTGCCAGCAGCCTGGGACTGGACTCCTACAATGAGCAGTTCTTC. Based on the CDR3 plus reference TRBV13 and TRBJ2-1, the full variable domain is AAGVIQSPRHLIKEKRETATLKCYPIPRHDTVYWYQQGPGQDPQFLISFYEKMQSDKGSIPDRFSAQQFSDYHSELNMSSLELGDSALYFCASSLGLDSYNEQFFGPGTRLTVL.

CDR3 loop: CASRSPQRSVQETQYF. CDR3 coding DNA: TGTGCCAGCAGGTCCCCCCAGCGTTCGGTCCAAGAGACCCAGTACTTC. This chain links TRBV2 with TRBJ2-5; unclear D gene. Germline V gene data show CDR1 as SNHLY and CDR2 as FYNNEI. There are 16 residues in the CDR3. Trimming removed 6 bases at V and 1 base at J, with 18 bases between.